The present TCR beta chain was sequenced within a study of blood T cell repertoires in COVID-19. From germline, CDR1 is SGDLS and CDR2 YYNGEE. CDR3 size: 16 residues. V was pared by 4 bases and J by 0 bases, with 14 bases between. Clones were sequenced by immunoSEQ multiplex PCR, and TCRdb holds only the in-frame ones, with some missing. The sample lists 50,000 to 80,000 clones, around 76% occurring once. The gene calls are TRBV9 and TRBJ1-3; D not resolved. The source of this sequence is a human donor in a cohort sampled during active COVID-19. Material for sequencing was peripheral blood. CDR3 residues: CASSPAASDSGNTIYF. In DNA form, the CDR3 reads TGTGCCAGCAGCCCGGCGGCCAGCGACTCTGGAAACACCATATATTTT.